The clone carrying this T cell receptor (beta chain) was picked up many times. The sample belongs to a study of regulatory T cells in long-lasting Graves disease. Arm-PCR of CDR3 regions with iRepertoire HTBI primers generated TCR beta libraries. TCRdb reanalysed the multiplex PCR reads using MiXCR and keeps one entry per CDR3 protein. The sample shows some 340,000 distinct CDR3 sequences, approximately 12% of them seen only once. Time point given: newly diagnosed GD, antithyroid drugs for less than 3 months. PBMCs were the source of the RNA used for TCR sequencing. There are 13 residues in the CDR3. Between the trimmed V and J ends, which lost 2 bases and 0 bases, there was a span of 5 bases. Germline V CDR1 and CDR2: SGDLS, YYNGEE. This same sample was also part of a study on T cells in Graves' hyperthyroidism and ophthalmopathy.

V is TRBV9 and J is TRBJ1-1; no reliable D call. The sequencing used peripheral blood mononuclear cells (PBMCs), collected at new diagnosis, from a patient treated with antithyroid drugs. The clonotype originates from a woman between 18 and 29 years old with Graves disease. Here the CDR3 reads CASSVALNTEAFF. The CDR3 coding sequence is TGTGCCAGCAGCGTCGCCTTGAACACTGAAGCTTTCTTT.